The 2 T cell receptor beta chains below were found in one sample sequenced in a study of vaccination and CD4 T cells after COVID-19. Treatment described: roughly 11-day PBMC culture with coronavirus spike peptide pools or control peptides (ViraFEST assay). Cultured CD4+ T cells had their DNA profiled by the Oncomine TCR Beta short-read assay. TCRdb independently ran MiXCR on the PCR reads; one entry per CDR3 protein. The sample records approximately 12,000 distinct CDR3 sequences, around 64% being singletons. These receptors have no known antigen. The input for sequencing was CD4+ T cells from blood, cultured in vitro, taken before SARS-CoV-2 vaccination. Source of these receptors: a human donor who had recovered from COVID-19.

This sequence joins TRBV5-1 and TRBJ2-5, with 8 nucleotides matching TRBD2. J was trimmed by 0 bases and V by 0 bases; bases with no gene match: 1. Germline V lookup: CDR1 SGHRS, CDR2 YFSETQ. CDR3 length: 15 residues. CDR3 region: CASSLELADQETQYF. The CDR3 nucleotides are TGCGCCAGCAGCTTGGAACTAGCGGACCAAGAGACCCAGTACTTC.

The rearrangement uses TRBV7-3 and TRBJ2-5; 8 bases fit TRBD1. CDR1 and CDR2 (germline): SGHTA, FQGTGA. Trimming removed 5 bases from V and 1 base from J; junction bases left unmatched: 3. The CDR3 totals 14 residues. The CDR3 is CASSPGQGQETQYF. As DNA, the CDR3 is TGTGCCAGCAGCCCCGGACAGGGCCAAGAGACCCAGTACTTC.